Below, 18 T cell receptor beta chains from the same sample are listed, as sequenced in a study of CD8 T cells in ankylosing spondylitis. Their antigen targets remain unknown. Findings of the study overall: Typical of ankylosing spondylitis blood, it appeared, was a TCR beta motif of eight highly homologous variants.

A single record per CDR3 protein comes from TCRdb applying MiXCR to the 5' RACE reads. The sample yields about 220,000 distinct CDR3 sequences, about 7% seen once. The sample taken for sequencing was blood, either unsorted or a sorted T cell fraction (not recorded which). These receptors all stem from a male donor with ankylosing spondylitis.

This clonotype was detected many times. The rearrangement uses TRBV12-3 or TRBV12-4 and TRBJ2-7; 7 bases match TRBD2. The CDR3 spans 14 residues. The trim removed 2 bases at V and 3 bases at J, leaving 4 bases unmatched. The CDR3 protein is CASSLTGLLYEQYF. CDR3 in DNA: TGTGCCAGCAGTTTAACGGGACTACTCTACGAGCAGTACTTC.

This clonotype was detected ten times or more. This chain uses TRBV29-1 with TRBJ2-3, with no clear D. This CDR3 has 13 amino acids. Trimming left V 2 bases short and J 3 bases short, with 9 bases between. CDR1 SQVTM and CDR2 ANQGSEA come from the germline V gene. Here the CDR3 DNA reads TGCAGCGTTGAACTGGAAGAGACAGATACGCAGTATTTT. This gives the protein CSVELEETDTQYF.

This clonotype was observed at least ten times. The CDR3 spells CASSSTSGRGTYEQYF. CDR3 in DNA: TGTGCCAGCAGCTCCACTAGCGGGAGAGGGACCTACGAGCAGTACTTC. The V gene is TRBV7-9, the J gene TRBJ2-7; 11 bases align to TRBD2. J lost 2 bases, V lost 4 bases, and 7 bases had no gene match. The CDR3 runs to 16 residues. The germline gives CDR1 SEHNR, CDR2 FQNEAQ (reference sequence).

The CDR3 is CASVRGSANEKLFF. As DNA, the CDR3 is TGTGCCAGCGTCAGGGGATCAGCTAATGAAAAACTGTTTTTT. The chain links TRBV2 to TRBJ1-4, with D tentatively TRBD1 (6 bases). The CDR3 spans 14 residues. The germline V and J ends were trimmed by 8 bases and 3 bases, with 13 bases remaining between them. Germline assignment: CDR1 SNHLY and CDR2 FYNNEI.

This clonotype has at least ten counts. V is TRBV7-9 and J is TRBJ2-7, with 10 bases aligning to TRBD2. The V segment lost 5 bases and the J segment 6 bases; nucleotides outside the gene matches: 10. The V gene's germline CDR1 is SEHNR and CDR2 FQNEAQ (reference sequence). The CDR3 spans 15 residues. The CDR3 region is CASSPRASGSVEQYF. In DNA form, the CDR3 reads TGTGCCAGCAGCCCAAGAGCTAGCGGGAGTGTCGAGCAGTACTTC. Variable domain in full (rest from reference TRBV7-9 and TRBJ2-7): DTGVSQNPRHKITKRGQNVTFRCDPISEHNRLYWYRQTLGQGPEFLTYFQNEAQLEKSRLLSDRFSAERPKGSFSTLEIQRTEQGDSAMYLCASSPRASGSVEQYFGPGTRLTVT.

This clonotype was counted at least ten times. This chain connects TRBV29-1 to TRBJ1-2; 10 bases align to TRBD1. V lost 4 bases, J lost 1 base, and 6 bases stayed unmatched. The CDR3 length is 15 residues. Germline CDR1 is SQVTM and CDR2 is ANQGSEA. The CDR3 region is CSVGTGGQNNYGYTF. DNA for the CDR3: TGCAGCGTTGGGACAGGGGGACAGAATAACTATGGCTACACCTTC.

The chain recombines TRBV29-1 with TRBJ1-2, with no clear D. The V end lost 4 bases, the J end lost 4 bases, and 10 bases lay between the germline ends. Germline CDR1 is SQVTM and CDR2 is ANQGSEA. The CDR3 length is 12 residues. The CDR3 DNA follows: TGCAGCGTTGTTGGCAACCTCTATGGCTACACCTTC. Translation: CSVVGNLYGYTF.

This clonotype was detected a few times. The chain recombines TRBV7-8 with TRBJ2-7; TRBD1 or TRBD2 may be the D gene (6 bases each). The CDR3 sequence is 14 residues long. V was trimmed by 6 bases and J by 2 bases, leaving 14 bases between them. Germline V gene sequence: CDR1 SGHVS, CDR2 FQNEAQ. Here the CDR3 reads CASSNVGGTYEQYF. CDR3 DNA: TGTGCCAGCAGTAACGTGGGGGGCACCTACGAGCAGTACTTC.

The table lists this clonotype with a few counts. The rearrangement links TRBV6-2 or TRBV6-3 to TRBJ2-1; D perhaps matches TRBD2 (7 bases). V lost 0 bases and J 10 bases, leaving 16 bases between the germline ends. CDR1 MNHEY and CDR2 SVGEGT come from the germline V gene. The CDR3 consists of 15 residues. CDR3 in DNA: TGTGCCAGCAGTTACTCGATAGGGGGGGGCAAGGAGCAGTTCTTC. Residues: CASSYSIGGGKEQFF.

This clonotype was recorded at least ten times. As DNA, the CDR3 is TGTGCCAGCAGTTCCAAGACTAGCGGCAGCTCCTACGAGCAGTACTTC. It encodes CASSSKTSGSSYEQYF. The rearrangement uses TRBV27 and TRBJ2-7; 9 nucleotides line up with TRBD2. This CDR3 contains 16 residues. Germline V gene lookup returns CDR1 MNHEY and CDR2 SMNVEV (reference sequence). The J segment lost 0 bases and the V segment lost 4 bases, leaving 7 bases of the junction unmatched.

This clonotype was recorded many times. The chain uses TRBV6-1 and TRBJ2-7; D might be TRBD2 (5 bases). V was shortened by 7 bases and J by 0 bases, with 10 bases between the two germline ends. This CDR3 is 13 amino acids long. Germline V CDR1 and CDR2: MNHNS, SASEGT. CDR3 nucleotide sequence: TGTGCCAGCAAGGCGGGTCTCTCCTACGAGCAGTACTTC. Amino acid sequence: CASKAGLSYEQYF.

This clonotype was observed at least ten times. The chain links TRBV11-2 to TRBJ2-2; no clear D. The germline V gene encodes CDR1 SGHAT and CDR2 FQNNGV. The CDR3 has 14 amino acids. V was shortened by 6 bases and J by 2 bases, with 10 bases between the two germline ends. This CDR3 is CASSIERNTGELFF. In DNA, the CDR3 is TGTGCCAGCAGTATCGAGAGAAACACCGGGGAGCTGTTTTTT.

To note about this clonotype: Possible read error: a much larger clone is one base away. CDR3 bases: TGTGCCGGCAGTACCTCTAGCGGGATCTCCTACAATGAGCAGTTCTTC. Translating it yields CAGSTSSGISYNEQFF. The rearrangement uses TRBV27 and TRBJ2-1; 9 bases match TRBD2. The CDR3 extends over 16 amino acids. Germline CDR1 and CDR2: MNHEY and SMNVEV (reference sequence).

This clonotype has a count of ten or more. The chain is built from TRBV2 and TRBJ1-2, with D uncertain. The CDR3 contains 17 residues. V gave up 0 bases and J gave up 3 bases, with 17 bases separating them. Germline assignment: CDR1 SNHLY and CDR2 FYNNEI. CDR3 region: CASSEASWTFGDYGYTF. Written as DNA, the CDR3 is TGTGCCAGCAGTGAAGCGTCTTGGACTTTCGGGGACTATGGCTACACCTTC.

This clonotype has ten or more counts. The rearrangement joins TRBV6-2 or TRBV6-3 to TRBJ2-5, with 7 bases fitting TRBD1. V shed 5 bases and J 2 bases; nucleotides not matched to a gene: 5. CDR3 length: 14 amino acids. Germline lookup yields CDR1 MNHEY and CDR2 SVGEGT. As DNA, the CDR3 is TGTGCCAGCAGTACAGGGACAGCTCAAGAGACCCAGTACTTC. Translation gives CASSTGTAQETQYF.

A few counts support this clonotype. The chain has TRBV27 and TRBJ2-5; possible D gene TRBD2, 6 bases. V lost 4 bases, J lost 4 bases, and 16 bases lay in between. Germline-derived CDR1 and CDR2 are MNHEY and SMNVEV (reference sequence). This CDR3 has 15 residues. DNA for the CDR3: TGTGCCAGCAGTTACAGCCGCGGAGGGCCAGAGACCCAGTACTTC. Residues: CASSYSRGGPETQYF.

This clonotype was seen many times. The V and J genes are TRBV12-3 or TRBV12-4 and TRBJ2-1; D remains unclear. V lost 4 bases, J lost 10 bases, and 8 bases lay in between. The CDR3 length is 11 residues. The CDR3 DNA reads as TGTGCCAGCAGTTCCACGACAGAGCAGTTCTTC. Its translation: CASSSTTEQFF.

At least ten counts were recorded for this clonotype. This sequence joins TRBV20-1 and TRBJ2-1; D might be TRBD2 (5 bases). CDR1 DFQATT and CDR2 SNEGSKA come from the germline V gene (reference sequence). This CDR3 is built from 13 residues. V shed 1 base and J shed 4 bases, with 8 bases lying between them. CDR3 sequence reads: CSARVRGYNEQFF. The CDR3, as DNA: TGCAGTGCTAGAGTACGCGGGTACAATGAGCAGTTCTTC.